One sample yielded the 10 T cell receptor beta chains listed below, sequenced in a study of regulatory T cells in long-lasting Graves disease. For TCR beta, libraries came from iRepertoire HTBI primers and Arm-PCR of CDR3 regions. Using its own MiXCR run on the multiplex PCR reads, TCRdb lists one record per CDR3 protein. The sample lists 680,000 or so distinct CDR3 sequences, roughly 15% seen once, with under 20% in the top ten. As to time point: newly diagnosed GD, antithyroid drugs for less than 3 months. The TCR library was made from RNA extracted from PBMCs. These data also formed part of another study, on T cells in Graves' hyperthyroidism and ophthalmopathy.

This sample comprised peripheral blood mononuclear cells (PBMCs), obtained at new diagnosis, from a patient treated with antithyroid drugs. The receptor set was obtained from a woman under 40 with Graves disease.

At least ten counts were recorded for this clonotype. CDR3 residues: CASSEQGMVNIQYF. CDR3 in DNA: TGTGCCAGCAGCGAACAGGGGATGGTTAACATTCAGTACTTC. The rearrangement joins TRBV12-3 or TRBV12-4 to TRBJ2-4, with 7 nucleotides matching TRBD1. Unmatched junction bases numbered 9, after V lost 6 bases and J lost 7 bases. This CDR3 spans 14 amino acids.

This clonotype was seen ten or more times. The CDR3 nucleotides read TGTGCCACCAGTGATTTGGGGACTCCTCGCGAGCAGTTCTTC. Encoded protein: CATSDLGTPREQFF. The rearrangement links TRBV24-1 to TRBJ2-1; D is possibly TRBD2 (6 bases). CDR1 KGHDR and CDR2 SFDVKD come from the germline V gene. This CDR3 is built from 14 residues. The V end was cut by 0 bases, the J end by 10 bases, with 12 bases between.

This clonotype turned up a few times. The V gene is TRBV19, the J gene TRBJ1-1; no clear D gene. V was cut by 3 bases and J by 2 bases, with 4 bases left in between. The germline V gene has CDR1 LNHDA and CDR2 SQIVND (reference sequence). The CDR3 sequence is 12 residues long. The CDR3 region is CASSMSNTEAFF. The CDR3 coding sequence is TGTGCCAGTAGTATGTCCAACACTGAAGCTTTCTTT.

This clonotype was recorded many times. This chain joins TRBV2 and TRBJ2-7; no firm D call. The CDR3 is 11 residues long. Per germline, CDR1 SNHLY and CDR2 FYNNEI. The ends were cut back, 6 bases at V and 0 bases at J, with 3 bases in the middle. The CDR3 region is CASRFSYEQYF. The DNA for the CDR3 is TGTGCCAGCAGGTTCTCCTACGAGCAGTACTTC.

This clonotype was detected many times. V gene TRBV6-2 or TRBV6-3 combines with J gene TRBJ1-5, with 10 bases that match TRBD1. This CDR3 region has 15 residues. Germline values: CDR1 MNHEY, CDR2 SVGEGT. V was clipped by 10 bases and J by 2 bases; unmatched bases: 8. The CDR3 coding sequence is TGTGCCATCAACAGAGGGACAGGGGGCAATCAGCCCCAGCATTTT. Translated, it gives CAINRGTGGNQPQHF.

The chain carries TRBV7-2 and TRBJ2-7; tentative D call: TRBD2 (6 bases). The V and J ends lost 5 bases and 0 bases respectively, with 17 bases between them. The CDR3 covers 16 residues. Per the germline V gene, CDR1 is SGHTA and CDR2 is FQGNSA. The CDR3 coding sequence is TGTGCCAGCAGCAACCCTTTGGCGGGGAGCTCCTACGAGCAGTACTTC. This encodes CASSNPLAGSSYEQYF.

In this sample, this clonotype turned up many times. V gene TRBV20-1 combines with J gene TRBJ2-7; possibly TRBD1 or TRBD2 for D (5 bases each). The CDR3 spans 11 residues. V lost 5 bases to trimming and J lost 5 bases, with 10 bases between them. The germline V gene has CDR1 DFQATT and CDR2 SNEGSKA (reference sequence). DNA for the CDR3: TGCAGTGCTGGGGACGGTCACGAGCAGTACTTC. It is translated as CSAGDGHEQYF.

CDR3 in DNA: TGTGCCAGCAGCCCCCGGACAGTTATCAACACTGAAGCTTTCTTT. Its protein is CASSPRTVINTEAFF. The chain uses TRBV3-1 and TRBJ1-1; D perhaps matches TRBD1 (6 bases). Germline lookup yields CDR1 LGHDT and CDR2 YNNKEL (reference sequence). V lost 4 bases, J lost 2 bases, and 14 bases lay in between. CDR3 length: 15 residues.

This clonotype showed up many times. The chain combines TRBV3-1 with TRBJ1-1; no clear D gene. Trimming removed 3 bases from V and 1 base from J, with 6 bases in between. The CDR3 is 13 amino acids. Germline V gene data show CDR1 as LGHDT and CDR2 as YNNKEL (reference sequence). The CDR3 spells CASSHPANTEAFF. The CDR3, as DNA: TGTGCCAGCAGCCATCCGGCGAACACTGAAGCTTTCTTT.

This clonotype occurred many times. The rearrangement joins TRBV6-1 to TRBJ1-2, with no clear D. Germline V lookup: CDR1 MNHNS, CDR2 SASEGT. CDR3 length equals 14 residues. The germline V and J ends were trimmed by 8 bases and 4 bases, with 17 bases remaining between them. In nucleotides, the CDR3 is TGTGCCAGCCGGGCCTCGACTCGGGGCTATGGCTACACCTTC. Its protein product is CASRASTRGYGYTF.